The 9 T cell receptor beta chains in this list originate from one sample, sequenced in a study of cytomegalovirus exposure and HLA in healthy donors. Data came from immunoSEQ multiplex PCR; TCRdb stores just in-frame clones and leaves some out. The sample records around 220,000 clones, about 90% being singletons. The specimen sequenced was PBMCs. The source of these receptors is a woman between 18 and 29 years old in good health and CMV-seronegative.

The J gene is TRBJ2-3, the V gene TRBV5-1; 8 positions match TRBD2. Trimming removed 4 bases from V and 0 bases from J; junction bases left unmatched: 7. The length of the CDR3 is 16 residues. Germline assignment: CDR1 SGHRS and CDR2 YFSETQ. The CDR3 protein is CASSGGGRTSTDTQYF. CDR3 nucleotides: TGCGCCAGCAGCGGGGGCGGGAGGACAAGCACAGATACGCAGTATTTT.

V usage is TRBV28 and J usage is TRBJ2-7, with 7 bases aligning to TRBD2. Unmatched junction bases numbered 2, after V lost 6 bases and J lost 3 bases. CDR1 and CDR2 (germline): MDHEN, SYDVKM. The length of the CDR3 is 12 residues. The CDR3 nucleotides read TGTGCCAGCAGAGGACTAGTCTACGAGCAGTACTTC. As protein: CASRGLVYEQYF.

The chain joins TRBV9 to TRBJ1-3, with a possible D match to TRBD1 (5 bases). This CDR3 is 14 amino acids long. Germline V gives CDR1 SGDLS, CDR2 YYNGEE. V lost 0 bases to trimming and J lost 6 bases, with 10 bases between them. CDR3: CASSVEQEVNTIYF. Here the CDR3 DNA reads TGTGCCAGCAGCGTAGAACAGGAAGTAAACACCATATATTTT.

J is TRBJ2-3 and V is TRBV7-2, with 7 positions matching TRBD2. CDR3 length equals 15 residues. V dropped 1 base and J dropped 4; count of bases not matched to a gene: 5. Looked up from germline, CDR1 is SGHTA and CDR2 is FQGNSA. The CDR3 spells CASSLVGLGPDTQYF. CDR3 coding DNA: TGTGCCAGCAGCTTAGTCGGACTAGGTCCAGATACGCAGTATTTT.

This clone has only a few counts. This sequence joins TRBV5-4 and TRBJ2-7; TRBD2 aligns across 11 bases. CDR1 is SGHNT, CDR2 YYREEE, per germline (reference sequence). CDR3 length equals 14 residues. The V gene end was trimmed by 1 base and the J gene end by 4 bases; junction bases not matched to a gene: 1. CDR3 in amino acids: CASSLTSGSYEQYF. The CDR3 DNA follows: TGTGCCAGCAGCTTGACTAGCGGGAGTTACGAGCAGTACTTC.

The rearrangement joins TRBV5-4 to TRBJ1-1, with TRBD1 matching 7 bases. The V gene's germline CDR1 is SGHNT and CDR2 YYREEE (reference sequence). This CDR3 has 15 residues. V lost 0 bases to trimming and J lost 5 bases; unmatched junction nucleotides: 7. The CDR3 nucleotides are TGTGCCAGCAGCTTGGGGACAGGAAGGAAGACTGAAGCTTTCTTT. Translation: CASSLGTGRKTEAFF.

The sample holds one count of this clone. The chain carries TRBV2 and TRBJ2-1, with TRBD2 matching over 8 bases. The germline V gene encodes CDR1 SNHLY and CDR2 FYNNEI. The CDR3 spans 15 residues. V dropped 7 bases and J dropped 1; count of bases not matched to a gene: 6. CDR3 coding DNA: TGTGCCAGCACGGGGGAGCGGGGGTCCTACAATGAGCAGTTCTTC. It codes for CASTGERGSYNEQFF.

The chain is built from TRBV14 and TRBJ2-7, with TRBD2 as a possible D gene (5 bases). CDR3 length: 13 amino acids. V lost 4 bases and J lost 2, with 9 bases in between. CDR1 and CDR2 from the germline V gene are SGHDN and FVKESK. The CDR3: CASSLSVTYEQYF. The DNA for the CDR3 is TGTGCCAGCAGCCTTAGCGTGACCTACGAGCAGTACTTC.

The V and J genes are TRBV5-4 and TRBJ1-1, with 8 bases identical to TRBD1. Trimming cost V 4 bases and J 4 bases; bases outside gene matches: 6. Germline V CDR1 and CDR2: SGHNT, YYREEE (reference sequence). The CDR3 runs 14 residues. CDR3 DNA: TGTGCCAGCAGCCAAGGACAGGGACGCACTGAAGCTTTCTTT. It translates to CASSQGQGRTEAFF.